Listed below are T cell receptor beta chains from one sample, sequenced in a study of shared clonotypes between healthy human individuals. Using immunoSEQ multiplex PCR, the repertoire was profiled, and TCRdb retains in-frame clones only, with some absent. The data show 2.3 million or so clones, with 90% to 95% seen just once and 0.39% held by the top ten. The sequenced sample was naive CD4+ T cells from PBMCs. The origin of the receptors is a man between 18 and 35 years old in good health. Some clones in this sample may be carry-over from other donors' samples. Both conserved end residues are part of each CDR3. A D gene is named only where the DNA matches it firmly. Not every row has a clone size; where given, it reads once, few, many or a size class.

clone_size j_call d_call v_call cdr3_aa cdr3_nt
- TRBJ2-7 - TRBV5-4 CASSLAPDNEQYF TGTGCCAGCAGCTTGGCCCCCGACAACGAGCAGTACTTC
- TRBJ2-5 TRBD1 TRBV2 CASSRDSAQETQYF TGTGCCAGCAGTCGGGACAGCGCCCAAGAGACCCAGTACTTC
once TRBJ1-2 TRBD1 TRBV28 CASSTMTGGYGYTF TGTGCCAGCAGCACGATGACAGGGGGCTATGGCTACACCTTC
- TRBJ2-1 - TRBV2 CASSERVNSNEQFF TGTGCCAGCAGTGAACGAGTTAATTCCAATGAGCAGTTCTTC
few TRBJ2-5 - TRBV7-9 CASSPVALGETQYF TGTGCCAGCAGTCCGGTGGCGCTAGGGGAGACCCAGTACTTC
- TRBJ2-1 - TRBV11-2 CASSPLLLAFYNEQFF TGTGCCAGCAGCCCGCTTCTCTTAGCATTCTACAATGAGCAGTTCTTC
- TRBJ1-1 TRBD1 TRBV5-4 CASSLGGGEGTEAFF TGTGCCAGCAGCTTGGGAGGGGGCGAGGGCACTGAAGCTTTCTTT
- TRBJ1-5 - TRBV2 CASSVEGFGQPQHF TGTGCCAGCAGTGTAGAGGGTTTTGGCCAGCCCCAGCATTTT
once TRBJ1-1 TRBD1 TRBV5-1 CASSLSGTGGTEAFF TGCGCCAGCAGCTTGTCCGGGACAGGGGGGACTGAAGCTTTCTTT
- TRBJ2-2 - TRBV7-9 CATKGPRDTGELFF TGTGCCACCAAGGGACCCAGAGACACCGGGGAGCTGTTTTTT
- TRBJ2-5 TRBD1 TRBV10-3 CAISESIPDRGWGETQYF TGTGCCATCAGTGAGTCGATTCCGGACAGGGGATGGGGAGAGACCCAGTACTTC
- TRBJ2-1 - TRBV7-2 CASSREYMFWFF TGTGCCAGCAGTCGGGAGTACATGTTCTGGTTCTTC
- TRBJ2-6 - TRBV19 CASSSDGARANVLTF TGTGCCAGTAGTTCAGACGGCGCTCGGGCCAACGTCCTGACTTTC
- TRBJ2-6 TRBD1 TRBV18 CASSTGTGVSGANVLTF TGTGCCAGCTCAACCGGGACAGGGGTCTCTGGGGCCAACGTCCTGACTTTC
- TRBJ2-3 - TRBV6-5 CASRKTGTDTQYF TGTGCCAGCAGGAAGACCGGCACAGATACGCAGTATTTT
- TRBJ1-5 - TRBV7-7 CASSRLRQHF -
- TRBJ2-7 - TRBV29-1 CSVELPSASSYEQYF TGCAGCGTTGAACTCCCTAGCGCGTCGTCTTACGAGCAGTACTTC
- TRBJ2-1 - TRBV7-6 CASSWGGTVSYNEQFF TGTGCCAGCAGCTGGGGAGGGACAGTCTCCTACAATGAGCAGTTCTTC
- TRBJ2-7 TRBD1 TRBV6-1 CASSLTGSYEQYF TGTGCCAGCAGTTTGACAGGGAGTTACGAGCAGTACTTC
- TRBJ2-1 - TRBV28 CASNKKGSSYNEQFF TGTGCCAGCAACAAGAAAGGGAGCTCCTACAATGAGCAGTTCTTC
- TRBJ2-1 TRBD2 TRBV28 CASSPGTSGTNEQFF TGTGCCAGCAGCCCGGGGACTAGCGGGACCAATGAGCAGTTCTTC
- TRBJ1-2 - TRBV4-1 CASSQAAGPGYTF TGCGCCAGCAGCCAAGCTGCGGGACCCGGCTACACCTTC
- TRBJ2-2 TRBD1 TRBV9 CASSVQGGPNTGELFF TGTGCCAGCAGCGTACAAGGGGGCCCCAACACCGGGGAGCTGTTTTTT
- TRBJ2-7 TRBD1 TRBV6-5 CASSHRGRRGYEQYF TGTGCCAGCAGCCACAGGGGGCGGAGAGGGTACGAGCAGTACTTC
- TRBJ2-5 TRBD2 TRBV28 CASSQTGLAGVKGETQYF TGTGCCAGCAGTCAAACCGGACTAGCGGGAGTGAAAGGAGAGACCCAGTACTTC
- TRBJ2-5 - TRBV5-1 CASSIGQPAETQYF TGCGCCAGCAGCATTGGACAACCGGCGGAGACCCAGTACTTC
- TRBJ1-6 - TRBV30 CAWSPQRGVYASPLHF TGTGCCTGGAGTCCCCAACGAGGGGTCTACGCTTCACCCCTCCACTTT
- TRBJ2-7 - TRBV5-1 CASSLGTSTGTAYEQYF TGCGCCAGCAGCTTGGGCACCTCGACCGGAACGGCCTACGAGCAGTACTTC
- TRBJ1-5 - TRBV27 CASSPGRPNQPQHF TGTGCCAGCAGTCCAGGGCGCCCCAATCAGCCCCAGCATTTT
- TRBJ1-1 - TRBV7-2 CASSLASGKNTEAFF TGTGCCAGCAGCTTAGCGTCGGGCAAGAACACTGAAGCTTTCTTT
- TRBJ1-1 - TRBV9 CASSVASWATEAFF TGTGCCAGCAGCGTAGCGTCCTGGGCGACTGAAGCTTTCTTT